The clone carrying this T cell receptor (beta chain) was seen a handful of times. The source of the sample is a study of blood T cell repertoires in COVID-19. Study information: Spain, Italy and the United States supplied samples that represented acute and convalescent COVID-19.

TCRdb keeps only in-frame clones here, not all; method: immunoSEQ multiplex PCR. The sample yields a few hundred thousand clones, approximately 88% seen once. Germline V CDR1 and CDR2: LGHNA, YNFKEQ. The V gene end was trimmed by 1 base and the J gene end by 3 bases; junction bases not matched to a gene: 5. The CDR3 has 17 residues. The TCR was taken from a woman aged 40 to 50 who had recovered from COVID-19. The rearrangement uses TRBV4-2 and TRBJ2-2; 10 bases match TRBD2. Sequencing was done on a sample of peripheral blood. CDR3 protein: CASSQVVAGGHTGELFF. The CDR3 nucleotides read TGTGCCAGCAGCCAAGTGGTAGCGGGAGGTCACACCGGGGAGCTGTTTTTT.